This T cell receptor beta chain was sequenced in a study of blood T cell repertoires in COVID-19. In the study overall: COVID-19 samples, acute and convalescent, were from the United States, Italy and Spain. T cells, B-cell-depleted T cells, or PBMCs supplied cDNA or gDNA.

CDR1 is SGHTA and CDR2 is FQGNSA in the germline V gene. Trimming took 0 bases from V and 0 from J, leaving 10 bases between them. This CDR3 is built from 16 residues. Study processing details: Estimation of nucleated cell counts was performed using reference gene primer amplification. Assay used: immunoSEQ multiplex PCR; TCRdb lists only in-frame clones, some missing. V, J and clone size are those of that table, while D and trimming were read from the DNA. The table shows about 200,000 clones, with about nine tenths occurring only once. This sequence originates from a man at least 80 years old with acute or convalescent COVID-19. V usage is TRBV7-2 and J usage is TRBJ2-3; D ambiguous. Sequenced material: peripheral blood. The CDR3 nucleotides read TGTGCCAGCAGCTTAGCGTCTACTCCTAGCACAGATACGCAGTATTTT. Protein: CASSLASTPSTDTQYF. The full variable domain, with the rest looked up from reference TRBV7-2 and TRBJ2-3, is GAGVSQSPSNKVTEKGKDVELRCDPISGHTALYWYRQSLGQGLEFLIYFQGNSAPDKSGLPSDRFSAERTGGSVSTLTIQRTQQEDSAVYLCASSLASTPSTDTQYFGPGTRLTVL.